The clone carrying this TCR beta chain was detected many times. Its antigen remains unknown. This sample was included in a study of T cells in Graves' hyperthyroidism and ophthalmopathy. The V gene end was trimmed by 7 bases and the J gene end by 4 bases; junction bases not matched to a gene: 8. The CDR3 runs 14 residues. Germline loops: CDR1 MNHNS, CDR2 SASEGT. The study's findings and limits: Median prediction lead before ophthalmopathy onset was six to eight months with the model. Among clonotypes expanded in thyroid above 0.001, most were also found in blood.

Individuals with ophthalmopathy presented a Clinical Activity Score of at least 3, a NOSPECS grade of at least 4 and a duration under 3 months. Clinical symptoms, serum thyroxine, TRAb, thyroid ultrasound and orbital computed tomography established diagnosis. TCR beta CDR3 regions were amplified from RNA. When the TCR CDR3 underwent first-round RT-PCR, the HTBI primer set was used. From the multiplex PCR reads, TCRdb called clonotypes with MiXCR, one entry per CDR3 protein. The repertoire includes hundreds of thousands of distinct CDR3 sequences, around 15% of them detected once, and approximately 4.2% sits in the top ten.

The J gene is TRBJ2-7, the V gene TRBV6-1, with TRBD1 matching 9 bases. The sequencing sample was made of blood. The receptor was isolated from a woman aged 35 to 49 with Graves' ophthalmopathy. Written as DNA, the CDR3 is TGTGCCAGCAAAAGGGACAGGGTCGGGTACGAGCAGTACTTC. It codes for CASKRDRVGYEQYF.